The clone carrying this T cell receptor beta chain was counted at least ten times. TCRdb independently ran MiXCR on the RT-PCR reads; one entry per CDR3 protein. The data contain almost 700,000 distinct CDR3 sequences, approximately 14% of them singletons. With 4 bases removed from V and 6 bases from J, the gap between germline ends came to 13 bases. The CDR3 totals 14 residues. Germline values: CDR1 MNHEY, CDR2 SVGAGI. The sample taken for sequencing was memory CD4+ T cells from blood. The receptor was isolated from a female donor in good health, serving as a healthy control. This chain connects TRBV6-5 to TRBJ1-5; perhaps TRBD1 as D (6 bases). CDR3 region: CASSSGQTSQPQHF. The CDR3 DNA is TGTGCCAGCAGTTCAGGACAGACGAGTCAGCCCCAGCATTTT.